These T cell receptor beta chains were read from a single sample in a study of blood T cell repertoires in COVID-19. Assay used: immunoSEQ multiplex PCR; TCRdb lists only in-frame clones, some missing. Counted here are roughly 230,000 clones, around nine tenths occurring once; the ten biggest clones make up 4%. Specimen: PBMCs or T cells enriched from blood (not recorded which). The origin of the receptors is a woman in her twenties or thirties with acute COVID-19. CDR3s include the opening cysteine and the closing phenylalanine or tryptophan. The order of the fields is J gene, clone size, V gene, D gene, CDR3 protein, CDR3 DNA. A D gene is named only where the DNA matches it firmly. Expanded clones get a size class; other rows say once, few or many, or leave the size out.

j_gene: TRBJ2-4; abundance: NA; v_gene: TRBV10-2; d_gene: NA; CDR3aa: CASSDRGWGQNIQYF; CDR3nt: TGCGCCAGCAGTGATCGAGGATGGGGCCAAAACATTCAGTACTTC
j_gene: TRBJ1-2; abundance: NA; v_gene: TRBV5-1; d_gene: TRBD1; CDR3aa: CASSSATGLDGYTF; CDR3nt: TGCGCCAGCAGCTCAGCGACAGGGTTGGATGGCTACACCTTC
j_gene: TRBJ1-2; abundance: NA; v_gene: TRBV7-2; d_gene: TRBD1; CDR3aa: CASSLAPDRFYGYTF; CDR3nt: TGTGCCAGCAGCTTAGCCCCGGACAGGTTCTATGGCTACACCTTC
j_gene: TRBJ1-4; abundance: once; v_gene: TRBV5-1; d_gene: NA; CDR3aa: CASSLTGDSTNEKLFF; CDR3nt: TGCGCCAGCAGCTTGACCGGGGATTCAACTAATGAAAAACTGTTTTTT
j_gene: TRBJ2-1; abundance: NA; v_gene: TRBV5-1; d_gene: NA; CDR3aa: CASSLPRGTNDEQFF; CDR3nt: TGCGCCAGCAGCTTGCCTAGGGGGACTAACGATGAGCAGTTCTTC
j_gene: TRBJ2-1; abundance: NA; v_gene: TRBV6-6; d_gene: TRBD2; CDR3aa: CASSYIGGAGNEQFF; CDR3nt: TGTGCCAGCAGTTATATCGGGGGGGCGGGCAATGAGCAGTTCTTC
j_gene: TRBJ2-7; abundance: NA; v_gene: TRBV10-1; d_gene: NA; CDR3aa: CASSESGGTYEQYF; CDR3nt: TGCGCCAGCAGTGAGTCTGGCGGTACCTACGAGCAGTACTTC
j_gene: TRBJ2-1; abundance: once; v_gene: TRBV7-2; d_gene: NA; CDR3aa: CASSPSWGVSYNEQFF; CDR3nt: TGTGCCAGCAGCCCTAGTTGGGGGGTCTCCTACAATGAGCAGTTCTTC
j_gene: TRBJ1-1; abundance: once; v_gene: TRBV27; d_gene: NA; CDR3aa: CASSPQGWNTEAFF; CDR3nt: TGTGCCAGCAGTCCTCAGGGTTGGAACACTGAAGCTTTCTTT
j_gene: TRBJ2-1; abundance: NA; v_gene: TRBV6-9; d_gene: TRBD2; CDR3aa: CASSSSGGDLGLSEQFF; CDR3nt: TGTGCCAGCAGTTCTAGCGGGGGGGATCTAGGTCTCAGTGAGCAGTTCTTC
j_gene: TRBJ2-5; abundance: NA; v_gene: TRBV7-2; d_gene: TRBD2; CDR3aa: CASRARGEGLETQYF; CDR3nt: TGTGCCAGCAGAGCCCGGGGGGAAGGGCTGGAGACCCAGTACTTC
j_gene: TRBJ2-5; abundance: NA; v_gene: TRBV27; d_gene: TRBD2; CDR3aa: CASTRGGAGETQYF; CDR3nt: TGTGCCAGCACCCGGGGGGGGGCGGGGGAGACCCAGTACTTC
j_gene: TRBJ2-7; abundance: NA; v_gene: TRBV6-2/TRBV6-3; d_gene: TRBD1; CDR3aa: CASSWTGGYEQYF; CDR3nt: TGTGCCAGCAGTTGGACAGGGGGATACGAGCAGTACTTC
j_gene: TRBJ1-3; abundance: NA; v_gene: TRBV4-3; d_gene: TRBD1; CDR3aa: CASSQDDRVSGNTIYF; CDR3nt: TGCGCCAGCAGCCAGGACGACAGGGTTTCTGGAAACACCATATATTTT
j_gene: TRBJ2-1; abundance: NA; v_gene: TRBV6-5; d_gene: NA; CDR3aa: CASSYGGAPPDNEQFF; CDR3nt: TGTGCCAGCAGTTACGGGGGGGCTCCCCCCGACAATGAGCAGTTCTTC
j_gene: TRBJ2-7; abundance: NA; v_gene: TRBV7-2; d_gene: TRBD2; CDR3aa: CASSPHTVGSGFPYEQYF; CDR3nt: TGTGCCAGCAGCCCCCATACAGTCGGTAGCGGGTTTCCCTACGAGCAGTACTTC
j_gene: TRBJ2-7; abundance: NA; v_gene: TRBV6-5; d_gene: NA; CDR3aa: CASSYSRSYEQYF; CDR3nt: TGTGCCAGCAGTTACTCGAGGTCCTACGAGCAGTACTTC
j_gene: TRBJ2-7; abundance: once; v_gene: TRBV4-3; d_gene: NA; CDR3aa: CASSQDLGTLREQYF; CDR3nt: TGCGCCAGCAGCCAAGATTTAGGGACTCTTCGCGAGCAGTACTTC
j_gene: TRBJ2-3; abundance: NA; v_gene: TRBV5-6; d_gene: NA; CDR3aa: CASSFTALDTQYF; CDR3nt: TGTGCCAGCAGCTTTACCGCACTCGATACGCAGTATTTT
j_gene: TRBJ1-5; abundance: NA; v_gene: TRBV13; d_gene: NA; CDR3aa: CASSFRGRRNQPQHF; CDR3nt: TGTGCCAGCAGCTTTAGGGGAAGGCGCAATCAGCCCCAGCATTTT
j_gene: TRBJ2-2; abundance: NA; v_gene: TRBV10-3; d_gene: NA; CDR3aa: CAIRRRGLNTGELFF; CDR3nt: TGTGCCATCAGACGCAGGGGCCTGAACACCGGGGAGCTGTTTTTT
j_gene: TRBJ2-2; abundance: NA; v_gene: TRBV2; d_gene: NA; CDR3aa: CASTGTMNTGELFF; CDR3nt: TGTGCCAGCACCGGGACAATGAACACCGGGGAGCTGTTTTTT
j_gene: TRBJ2-7; abundance: once; v_gene: TRBV3-1/TRBV3-2; d_gene: NA; CDR3aa: CASSRGLGRNDYEQYF; CDR3nt: TGTGCCAGCAGCCGCGGGCTTGGCAGGAATGACTACGAGCAGTACTTC
j_gene: TRBJ2-5; abundance: NA; v_gene: TRBV18; d_gene: TRBD2; CDR3aa: CASSPASGETQYF; CDR3nt: TGTGCCAGCTCACCCGCTAGCGGAGAGACCCAGTACTTC
j_gene: TRBJ2-1; abundance: NA; v_gene: TRBV7-6; d_gene: TRBD1; CDR3aa: CASSLTRQGGNNEQFF; CDR3nt: TGTGCCAGCAGCTTAACCCGACAGGGGGGAAACAATGAGCAGTTCTTC
j_gene: TRBJ1-2; abundance: NA; v_gene: TRBV6-5; d_gene: NA; CDR3aa: CASSSRGPLFYGYTF; CDR3nt: TGTGCCAGCAGTTCGCGGGGGCCGTTATTCTATGGCTACACCTTC
j_gene: TRBJ1-1; abundance: NA; v_gene: TRBV28; d_gene: TRBD1; CDR3aa: CASSFSGQGKMAFF; CDR3nt: TGTGCCAGCAGTTTTAGTGGACAGGGGAAAATGGCTTTCTTT
j_gene: TRBJ2-7; abundance: NA; v_gene: TRBV4-1; d_gene: TRBD1; CDR3aa: CASSQPGQGINTYEQYF; CDR3nt: TGCGCCAGCAGCCAACCAGGACAGGGAATAAATACGTACGAGCAGTACTTC
j_gene: TRBJ2-1; abundance: NA; v_gene: TRBV9; d_gene: NA; CDR3aa: CASSGGDRTYNEQFF; CDR3nt: TGTGCCAGCAGCGGGGGGGACAGAACATACAATGAGCAGTTCTTC
j_gene: TRBJ1-5; abundance: NA; v_gene: TRBV7-6; d_gene: NA; CDR3aa: CASSQWSNQPQHF; CDR3nt: TGTGCCAGCAGCCAGTGGAGCAATCAGCCCCAGCATTTT
j_gene: TRBJ1-1; abundance: NA; v_gene: TRBV19; d_gene: TRBD1; CDR3aa: CASSIDAGGYTEAFF; CDR3nt: TGTGCCAGTAGTATAGACGCAGGGGGCTACACTGAAGCTTTCTTT
j_gene: TRBJ1-1; abundance: NA; v_gene: TRBV7-9; d_gene: TRBD1; CDR3aa: CASSSQVQGPLSW; CDR3nt: TGTGCCAGCAGCTCCCAGGTACAGGGGCCTCTTTCGTGG
j_gene: TRBJ2-1; abundance: many; v_gene: TRBV11-2; d_gene: NA; CDR3aa: CASRLGGTRDEQFF; CDR3nt: TGTGCCAGCAGGTTAGGGGGAACTAGGGATGAGCAGTTCTTC
j_gene: TRBJ2-5; abundance: NA; v_gene: TRBV7-9; d_gene: NA; CDR3aa: CASSANFGETQYF; CDR3nt: TGTGCCAGCAGCGCCAATTTCGGGGAGACCCAGTACTTC
j_gene: TRBJ2-5; abundance: few; v_gene: TRBV5-1; d_gene: TRBD1; CDR3aa: CASSLGGQTLQETQYF; CDR3nt: TGCGCCAGCAGCTTGGGGGGACAGACCCTCCAAGAGACCCAGTACTTC
j_gene: TRBJ1-4; abundance: NA; v_gene: TRBV18; d_gene: NA; CDR3aa: CASSPRPQVEKLFF; CDR3nt: TGTGCCAGCTCACCACGCCCGCAGGTTGAAAAACTGTTTTTT
j_gene: TRBJ2-7; abundance: once; v_gene: TRBV25-1; d_gene: TRBD1; CDR3aa: CASSAPKRGQGWEQYF; CDR3nt: TGTGCCAGCAGTGCCCCAAAGAGAGGACAGGGGTGGGAGCAGTACTTC
j_gene: TRBJ1-3; abundance: NA; v_gene: TRBV7-8; d_gene: NA; CDR3aa: CASSLDSNSGNTIYF; CDR3nt: TGTGCCAGCAGCTTAGACAGCAACTCTGGAAACACCATATATTTT
j_gene: TRBJ2-3; abundance: NA; v_gene: TRBV20-1; d_gene: NA; CDR3aa: CSASSRGRGTDTQYF; CDR3nt: TGCAGTGCTAGTTCCCGCGGGCGCGGGACAGATACGCAGTATTTT